Sequencing of this T cell receptor (beta chain) was carried out in a study of T cell repertoires in cytomegalovirus infection. At the level of the study: CMV epitopes that were recently identified and HLA-C-restricted were used alongside well-studied HLA-B-restricted ones.

This CDR3 is 15 amino acids long. V gave up 2 bases and J gave up 0 bases, with 11 bases separating them. Germline CDR1 is DFQATT and CDR2 is SNEGSKA (reference sequence). As regards this clonotype: As yet, its antigen is unknown.

TCRdb redid the calling of the reads with MiXCR, one entry per CDR3 protein. This sample has tens of thousands of distinct CDR3 sequences; roughly a fifth occur once, and the top ten carry approximately 53%. Findings and caveats of the study: Identification of carriers of CMV plus the relevant HLA was achieved through cumulative public TCR beta family frequency. Dominant in the ex vivo response were TCR beta clonotypes restricted by HLA-C and specific for CMV.

V is TRBV20-1 and J is TRBJ1-5, with D perhaps matching TRBD1 (5 bases). This TCR was sampled from a human donor in good health (CMV status not recorded). Some clones in this sample may be carry-over from other donors' samples. Source: CD8+ T cells from cultured PBMCs, taken from culture after CMV antigen stimulation. The CDR3: CSARKEGNSNQPQHF. In DNA, the CDR3 is TGCAGTGCTAGAAAGGAGGGGAATAGCAATCAGCCCCAGCATTTT.